This TCR beta chain was found in a study of spatial heterogeneity in lung cancer. About the study: Alpha-chain sequences were consistently detected less often than beta-chain sequences.

This clonotype occurred many times. CDR1 is SGHRS and CDR2 is YFSETQ in the germline V gene. The V end was cut by 7 bases, the J end by 2 bases, with 12 bases between. The CDR3 sequence is 14 residues long. Time point given: sample taken at primary tumor resection. Extraction of whole RNA from tumor, nontumor lung or frozen PBMC preceded unsorted sequencing. All TCR cDNA molecules were individually tagged with a unique molecular identifier. MiXCR, run by TCRdb on the 5' RACE reads, gives a single entry per CDR3 protein. The table shows approximately 12,000 distinct CDR3 sequences, with 5.5% to 7.5% occurring only once.

This TCR was recovered from a male donor with early-stage non-small cell lung cancer. The material sequenced was normal lung tissue next to the tumor, taken at surgery. V usage is TRBV5-1 and J usage is TRBJ2-2; D is possibly TRBD2 (6 bases). The CDR3 nucleotides read TGCGCCAGCCGGTCCGGGGGTAACACCGGGGAGCTGTTTTTT. Translated: CASRSGGNTGELFF.